The 13 T cell receptor beta chains listed next were all sequenced from one sample in a study of cytomegalovirus exposure and HLA in healthy donors. PCR involved 60 Vbeta and 13 Jbeta primers. This table comes from immunoSEQ multiplex PCR, and its TCRdb copy is limited to in-frame clones, with some not included. The top ten hold under 2% of the sample, which has 110,000 to 150,000 clones, approximately 82% seen once. Sequencing used PBMCs. These receptors were taken from a woman between 40 and 55 years old in good health and CMV-seronegative.

This chain joins TRBV9 and TRBJ1-3; possible D gene TRBD1, 6 bases. Trimming took 0 bases from V and 0 from J, leaving 19 bases between them. This CDR3 contains 19 residues. Per germline, CDR1 SGDLS and CDR2 YYNGEE. The CDR3 region has the DNA TGTGCCAGCAGCGTAGGGACAGAAAGCGTCTTAGTCTCTGGAAACACCATATATTTT. It specifies CASSVGTESVLVSGNTIYF.

The chain links TRBV6-5 to TRBJ2-7; no clear D gene. Trimming took 0 bases from V and 1 from J, leaving 4 bases between them. The CDR3 loop spans 13 amino acids. Germline V lookup: CDR1 MNHEY, CDR2 SVGAGI. The CDR3: CASSYSESYEQYF. The CDR3 DNA reads TGTGCCAGCAGTTACTCGGAGTCCTACGAGCAGTACTTC.

This clone was recorded a few times. V usage is TRBV25-1 and J usage is TRBJ1-4, with 8 bases that match TRBD1. Germline V lookup: CDR1 MGHDK, CDR2 SYGVNS. The CDR3 extends over 15 amino acids. J was trimmed by 8 bases and V by 1 base; bases with no gene match: 6. CDR3 bases: TGTGCCAGCAGTGAATTTGGGACAGGTGTCGAAAAACTGTTTTTT. Translated: CASSEFGTGVEKLFF.

The chain employs TRBV5-3 and TRBJ2-3; 9 bases line up with TRBD1. TRBV5-3 is treated as an ORF (open reading frame) with a function not yet certain. V lost 6 bases and J lost 1; bases outside the gene matches: 3. The CDR3 has 14 residues. This chain's CDR3 is CARNRDRGTDTQYF. The CDR3 bases are TGTGCCAGAAACCGGGACAGGGGCACAGATACGCAGTATTTT.

The rearrangement links TRBV28 to TRBJ2-5; D gene ambiguous. Trimming left V 3 bases short and J 5 bases short, with 4 bases between. Germline CDR1 reads MDHEN; CDR2 reads SYDVKM. The CDR3 contains 11 residues. The CDR3 sequence is CASSFFETQYF. The CDR3, as DNA: TGTGCCAGCAGTTTCTTCGAGACCCAGTACTTC. The variable domain in full, completed from reference TRBV28 and TRBJ2-5, reads DVKVTQSSRYLVKRTGEKVFLECVQDMDHENMFWYRQDPGLGLRLIYFSYDVKMKEKGDIPEGYSVSREKKERFSLILESASTNQTSMYLCASSFFETQYFGPGTRLLVL.

CDR3 in amino acids: CASSLSQGNTEAFF. The CDR3 DNA reads TGTGCCAGCAGCTTAAGCCAGGGGAACACTGAAGCTTTCTTT. This chain connects TRBV11-1 to TRBJ1-1; maybe TRBD1 (5 bases). This CDR3 spans 14 amino acids. The V and J ends lost 2 bases and 1 base respectively, with 8 bases between them. Per the germline V gene, CDR1 is SGHAT and CDR2 is FQDESV (reference sequence). Looking up the rest from reference TRBV11-1 and TRBJ1-1 gives the full variable domain: EAEVAQSPRYKITEKSQAVAFWCDPISGHATLYWYRQILGQGPELLVQFQDESVVDDSQLPKDRFSAERLKGVDSTLKIQPAELGDSAMYLCASSLSQGNTEAFFGQGTRLTVV.

CDR3 sequence reads: CASSQPTDRAGETQYF. CDR3 nucleotides: TGCGCCAGCAGCCAACCTACGGACAGGGCTGGCGAGACCCAGTACTTC. The chain has TRBV4-1 and TRBJ2-5; 8 bases agree with TRBD1. The germline gives CDR1 MGHRA, CDR2 YSYEKL. This CDR3 contains 16 residues. J was trimmed by 5 bases and V by 2 bases; bases with no gene match: 10.

The chain couples TRBV7-2 to TRBJ2-5, with a tentative D call TRBD2 (6 bases). V lost 6 bases and J lost 4, with 21 bases in between. Germline assignment: CDR1 SGHTA and CDR2 FQGNSA. The CDR3 totals 16 residues. DNA of the CDR3: TGTGCCAGCAGACGCGGGACTCTTGGGTTCGGAGAGACCCAGTACTTC. Translation: CASRRGTLGFGETQYF.

V usage is TRBV5-1 and J usage is TRBJ1-2; 8 nucleotides line up with TRBD1. The V gene's germline CDR1 is SGHRS and CDR2 YFSETQ. Unmatched junction bases numbered 12, after V lost 3 bases and J lost 5 bases. This CDR3 spans 16 amino acids. The CDR3 DNA is TGCGCCAGCAGCTACTCAGGGACAGGAGCAATTTATGGCTACACCTTC. As protein: CASSYSGTGAIYGYTF.

This clone was observed once. The chain combines TRBV10-1 with TRBJ2-6; D perhaps matches TRBD2 (5 bases). Germline V CDR1 and CDR2: WNHNN, SYGVQD (reference sequence). The CDR3 contains 15 residues. V lost 7 bases and J lost 2, with 12 bases in between. The CDR3 sequence is CASKCKTTGANVLTF. The CDR3 DNA is TGCGCCAGCAAGTGCAAGACTACTGGGGCCAACGTCCTGACTTTC.

On this clone: The junction departs from germline at one end; a sequencing error may be responsible. The J gene is TRBJ2-3, the V gene TRBV7-9, with TRBD2 identical over 7 bases. This CDR3 is built from 17 residues. In germline, CDR1 is SEHNR, CDR2 FQNEAQ (reference sequence). CDR3 nucleotides: TGTTCCAGCAGCTTCTATGGGGCGGGAGAACGGTCAGATACGCAGTATTTT. Amino acids: CSSSFYGAGERSDTQYF.

This clone was recorded only once. V and J are TRBV5-1 and TRBJ2-5; D is possibly TRBD2 (6 bases). The end of the DNA is better explained by TRBJ2-7, so the J call may be wrong. Looked up from germline, CDR1 is SGHRS and CDR2 is YFSETQ. The CDR3 has 11 residues. The CDR3 region has the DNA TGCGCCAGCAGGCGGGACTACGAGCAGTACTTC. Its protein product is CASRRDYEQYF.

The chain carries TRBV7-2 and TRBJ2-7; 8 bases map to TRBD1. Germline lookup yields CDR1 SGHTA and CDR2 FQGNSA. V gave up 0 bases and J gave up 2 bases; unmatched junction bases: 9. The CDR3 is made up of 17 amino acids. CDR3 nucleotides: TGTGCCAGCAGCTTAGCGCGAATGGACAGGGTCCCCTACGAGCAGTACTTC. It specifies CASSLARMDRVPYEQYF.